Listed below are T cell receptor beta chains from one sample, sequenced in a study of vaccination effects on CD4 cells after COVID-19. Their recognized antigens are unknown. Sequenced by immunoSEQ multiplex PCR; TCRdb stores in-frame clones only, minus some. The repertoire holds about 72,000 clones, approximately 80% seen once, with approximately 1.3% in the top ten. The sequences come from CD4+ T cells from PBMCs cultured with HCoV-229E spike peptides, collected after COVID-19 vaccination. Every receptor here comes from a human donor who received a COVID-19 vaccine. Each CDR3 is given with its conserved first and last residue. D genes are given only for firm matches. Only part of the rows carry a size: once, few, many, or a class if the clone is expanded.

size: few; V: TRBV9; D: NA; J: TRBJ2-2; DNA: TGTGCCAGCAGCCCTGGGCCCCACACCGGGGAGCTGTTTTTT; CDR3: CASSPGPHTGELFF
size: NA; V: TRBV7-2; D: TRBD1; J: TRBJ1-2; DNA: TGTGCCAGCAGCATCGACAGGGGCCCCAACTATGGCTACACCTTC; CDR3: CASSIDRGPNYGYTF
size: NA; V: TRBV10-1; D: NA; J: TRBJ2-5; DNA: TGCGCCAGCAGTGAGGGACGAGGGGCAACTCAAGAGACCCAGTACTTC; CDR3: CASSEGRGATQETQYF
size: NA; V: TRBV25-1; D: NA; J: TRBJ1-5; DNA: TGTGCCAGCAGTAGTTTTGGGAGCAATCAGCCCCAGCATTTT; CDR3: CASSSFGSNQPQHF
size: NA; V: TRBV21-1; D: NA; J: TRBJ2-3; DNA: TGTGCCAGCAGCAAAGTGGCCAGGGCCCTAACAGATACGCAGTATTTT; CDR3: CASSKVARALTDTQYF
size: NA; V: TRBV7-2; D: TRBD1; J: TRBJ2-5; DNA: TGTGCCAGCAGCCAGCGACGGACAGGGTCGTCAGAGACCCAGTACTTC; CDR3: CASSQRRTGSSETQYF
size: NA; V: TRBV19; D: TRBD1; J: TRBJ1-4; DNA: TGTGCCAGTAGCCCCGGGACAGCGGGCGAAAAACTGTTTTTT; CDR3: CASSPGTAGEKLFF
size: NA; V: TRBV18; D: TRBD1; J: TRBJ2-2; DNA: TGTGCCAGCTCCCGGAGGGCAGGGGGCGCTGACACCGGGGAGCTGTTTTTT; CDR3: CASSRRAGGADTGELFF
size: NA; V: TRBV25-1; D: TRBD1; J: TRBJ1-4; DNA: TGTGCCAGCAGTGATGGGGACAGGAGGGATGAAAAACTGTTTTTT; CDR3: CASSDGDRRDEKLFF
size: NA; V: TRBV5-1; D: TRBD1; J: TRBJ2-3; DNA: TGCGCCAGTCGGACGGACAGGGACCGCACAGATACGCAGTATTTT; CDR3: CASRTDRDRTDTQYF
size: NA; V: TRBV19; D: NA; J: TRBJ2-3; DNA: TGTGCCAGTAGCTTAATCAGGGGGGTGAGCACAGATACGCAGTATTTT; CDR3: CASSLIRGVSTDTQYF
size: once; V: TRBV18; D: TRBD1; J: TRBJ1-2; DNA: TGTGCCAGCTCACCACTAGGCGGACAGGGGCAGGATGGTTACACCTTC; CDR3: CASSPLGGQGQDGYTF
size: NA; V: TRBV5-1; D: NA; J: TRBJ1-1; DNA: TGCGCCAGCAGCTCCTCCGGGAGCCAAGCTTTCTTT; CDR3: CASSSSGSQAFF
size: NA; V: TRBV14; D: TRBD2; J: TRBJ2-5; DNA: TGTGCCAGCAGCCAAGCGGGAGGGAAGGAGACCCAGTACTTC; CDR3: CASSQAGGKETQYF
size: NA; V: TRBV6-5; D: NA; J: TRBJ2-5; DNA: TGTGCCAGCCGGTACCGGACCAACCCCCAAGAGACCCAGTACTTC; CDR3: CASRYRTNPQETQYF
size: NA; V: TRBV24-1; D: TRBD1; J: TRBJ2-1; DNA: TGTGCCACCAGAGCTGCCGGGACAGGGGGCCGGGAAGAGTTCTTC; CDR3: CATRAAGTGGREEFF
size: few; V: TRBV7-8; D: TRBD2; J: TRBJ2-3; DNA: TGTGCCAGCAGCTTGGGGACTAGCGGAGATACGCAGTATTTT; CDR3: CASSLGTSGDTQYF
size: NA; V: TRBV28; D: NA; J: TRBJ1-3; DNA: TGTGCCAGCAGTTTACAGGTTGGAAACACCATATATTTT; CDR3: CASSLQVGNTIYF
size: NA; V: TRBV5-1; D: NA; J: TRBJ2-3; DNA: TGCGCCAGCAGCTTGTGGTCAGGGAGTGGAGATACGCAGTATTTT; CDR3: CASSLWSGSGDTQYF
size: NA; V: TRBV2; D: TRBD2; J: TRBJ2-3; DNA: TGTGCCAGCAGGGAGACTAGCGGGGGGCGCACAGATACGCAGTATTTT; CDR3: CASRETSGGRTDTQYF
size: NA; V: TRBV7-2; D: NA; J: TRBJ1-1; DNA: TGTGCCAGCAGACTCCTTCGGGGGACTGAAGCTTTCTTT; CDR3: CASRLLRGTEAFF
size: NA; V: TRBV7-9; D: NA; J: TRBJ1-4; DNA: TGTGCCAGCAGCCAGGTGGCAGGGACTAATGAAAAACTGTTTTTT; CDR3: CASSQVAGTNEKLFF
size: NA; V: TRBV25-1; D: NA; J: TRBJ1-4; DNA: TGTGCCAGCAGTGAGCCGGGGGCGGCTAATGAAAAACTGTTTTTT; CDR3: CASSEPGAANEKLFF
size: NA; V: TRBV27; D: NA; J: TRBJ1-5; DNA: TGTGCCAGCAGGCTGTCACCCAGCGGCAATCAGCCCCAGCATTTT; CDR3: CASRLSPSGNQPQHF
size: NA; V: TRBV5-8; D: NA; J: TRBJ1-6; DNA: TGTGCCAGCAGCTTGGGGGCCGGGACTGCATCTTCACCCCTCCACTTT; CDR3: CASSLGAGTASSPLHF
size: NA; V: TRBV3-1/TRBV3-2; D: TRBD1; J: TRBJ1-2; DNA: TGTGCCAGCAGCCAAGATACAGGGGGAAACTATGGCTACACCTTC; CDR3: CASSQDTGGNYGYTF
size: NA; V: TRBV3-1/TRBV3-2; D: NA; J: TRBJ2-1; DNA: TGTGCCAGCAGCCAAGGGCATGAGCAGTTCTTC; CDR3: CASSQGHEQFF
size: NA; V: TRBV30; D: NA; J: TRBJ2-2; DNA: TGTGCCTGGAGCAGTGGGGGGGCCTTTACCGGGGAGCTGTTTTTT; CDR3: CAWSSGGAFTGELFF
size: NA; V: TRBV18; D: NA; J: TRBJ2-1; DNA: TGTGCCAGCTCACCGAGAGTGGGGTCCGGCTCCTACAATGAGCAGTTCTTC; CDR3: CASSPRVGSGSYNEQFF
size: NA; V: TRBV28; D: NA; J: TRBJ1-1; DNA: TGTGCCAGCAGCCTCCCCGGAGGGAACACTGAAGCTTTCTTT; CDR3: CASSLPGGNTEAFF
size: once; V: TRBV6-5; D: TRBD1; J: TRBJ1-4; DNA: TGTGCCAGCAGCCGCAGGGGGCTTAATGAAAAACTGTTTTTT; CDR3: CASSRRGLNEKLFF
size: NA; V: TRBV19; D: NA; J: TRBJ2-2; DNA: TGTGCCAGTGATTTTAGGGCCGGGGAGCTGTTTTTT; CDR3: CASDFRAGELFF
size: NA; V: TRBV27; D: NA; J: TRBJ1-6; DNA: TGTGCCAGCAGTTTGGGGCAGGGCTATAATTCACCCCTCCACTTT; CDR3: CASSLGQGYNSPLHF
size: NA; V: TRBV19; D: TRBD1; J: TRBJ1-2; DNA: TGTGCCAGTAGTCAAGGACAGGGGGGGGACTATGGCTACACCTTC; CDR3: CASSQGQGGDYGYTF
size: NA; V: TRBV7-2; D: NA; J: TRBJ1-3; DNA: TGTGCCAGCAGCTTATACGGGGGGCGCATTGGAAACACCATATATTTT; CDR3: CASSLYGGRIGNTIYF
size: once; V: TRBV30; D: NA; J: TRBJ1-6; DNA: TGTGCCTGTACCAGGACAAATCCCTATAATTCACCCCTCCACTTT; CDR3: CACTRTNPYNSPLHF
size: NA; V: TRBV5-6; D: NA; J: TRBJ2-5; DNA: TGTGCCAGCAGCTTGGGAGGTTGGGCGGGAGAGACCCAGTACTTC; CDR3: CASSLGGWAGETQYF